This TCR beta chain stems from a study of T cells in Graves' hyperthyroidism and ophthalmopathy (dated by TCRdb to the late 2010s). Regarding the complete study: Peripheral blood samples were taken at initial diagnosis, before any treatment was given. The approximately 98 discovery patients were randomly divided into training and test sets at a 7:3 ratio. An independent validation cohort of 18 to 20 hyperthyroidism patients and 17 patients who later progressed to ophthalmopathy tested prospective prediction of ophthalmopathy. TCR Vbeta CDR3 sequencing of some 140 peripheral blood samples (over 40 ophthalmopathy, 75 hyperthyroidism and approximately 17 progressor patients) is reported in the paper. After sampling, hyperthyroidism patients received methimazole starting at 30 mg daily, and ophthalmopathy patients received high-dose intravenous methylprednisolone. In addition, the study compared T-cell repertoires in thyroid tissue and in blood from several Graves' hyperthyroidism patients. TCR V-J signatures able to tell the groups apart were searched for in a discovery cohort of around 95 patients, of whom around 43 had Graves' ophthalmopathy and around 56 had stable Graves' hyperthyroidism. Broader findings and caveats from the paper: Most expanded thyroid clonotypes (frequency above 0.001) were also detected in blood, a finding suggesting that blood repertoires may reflect thyroid immune responses. No statistical method was used to fix the sample size in advance, and group allocation was not hidden from the investigators. A model built on a 13 V-J signature distinguished ophthalmopathy from stable hyperthyroidism, reaching around 87% sensitivity and around 81% specificity in cross-validation and 80%/75% in testing. In validation, progression to ophthalmopathy was predicted by the model with around 71% sensitivity and around 76% specificity, a median of approximately 6.5 months before onset.

Germline trimming: 4 bases from V, 0 bases from J; junction bases outside gene matches: 7. CDR1 SGHRS and CDR2 YFSETQ were looked up in the germline V gene. The CDR3 has 16 amino acids, counting the end cysteine and phenylalanine. Just the 48-base CDR3 DNA is kept, in frame starting at base 1. TCR beta CDR3 regions were amplified from RNA transcripts. A first-round RT-PCR of the TCR CDR3 used the HTBI primer set with the Qiagen OneStep RT-PCR kit. The libraries were constructed in a second round of multiplex PCR and then size-selected and purified. Paired-end sequencing of the libraries was performed with 100 bp reads on an Illumina HiSeq2000. In the source study's methods: SOAPnuke was used to process the raw data, removing reads that contained adapters or uncalled bases, had a mean Phred below 15, or lacked an exact match to the constant primer or identifier. COPE v1.2.5 was used to merge high-quality paired reads, and clonotypes were defined as unique nucleotide sequences. MiTCR v1.1 was used to align clonotypes to the IMGT TRBV, TRBD and TRBJ reference segments. Only V-J combinations with frequency above 0.0001, covering 99.2% of repertoires, were analysed. A TCS score was defined as the ratio between F50 (clonal expansion) and ExV (chaos), using BLOSUM62-based TCRdist between CDR3 peptides within each V-J. Welch's t-statistics and random forest reduced around 520 V-J features to about 13, which were used in a naive Bayes classifier (R e1071). TCRdb's own reprocessing of the public reads used fastp at Q25 and MiXCR and kept productive beta chains. When rows share a CDR3 protein, they turn into one entry using the most common DNA and genes. TCRdb's processing, not the authors' own work, is the source of the V and J calls. For this sample there are 300,000 to 500,000 distinct CDR3 sequences; roughly an eighth appear just once. The ten largest clones add up to 28% of the sample.

This clonotype was found many times. Its antigen specificity is not known. The sample holds no much larger clone one base away, and base qualities are not on file. Moderately to severely active disease, a Clinical Activity Score of at least 3, a NOSPECS grade of at least 4, and a duration under 3 months were present in ophthalmopathy patients. The study excluded patients with uncontrolled infections, other autoimmune diseases, pregnancy or lactation. Clinical symptoms, serum thyroxine and TRAb, thyroid ultrasound, and orbital computed tomography formed the basis for the diagnoses. Ficoll-Paque density gradient centrifugation was used to isolate PBMCs from approximately 10 ml of fresh peripheral blood. Trizol reagent was used to extract total RNA, and RNA quality was then checked on an Agilent 2100 Bioanalyzer.

This receptor was taken from a man aged 45-65 years with Graves' ophthalmopathy. This chain joins TRBV5-1 to TRBJ2-3; 8 middle bases align to TRBD2. Sequenced material: blood. CDR3 loop: CASSLYPSGSTDTQYF. The DNA sequence is TGCGCCAGCAGCCTGTATCCTAGCGGGAGCACAGATACGCAGTATTTT.